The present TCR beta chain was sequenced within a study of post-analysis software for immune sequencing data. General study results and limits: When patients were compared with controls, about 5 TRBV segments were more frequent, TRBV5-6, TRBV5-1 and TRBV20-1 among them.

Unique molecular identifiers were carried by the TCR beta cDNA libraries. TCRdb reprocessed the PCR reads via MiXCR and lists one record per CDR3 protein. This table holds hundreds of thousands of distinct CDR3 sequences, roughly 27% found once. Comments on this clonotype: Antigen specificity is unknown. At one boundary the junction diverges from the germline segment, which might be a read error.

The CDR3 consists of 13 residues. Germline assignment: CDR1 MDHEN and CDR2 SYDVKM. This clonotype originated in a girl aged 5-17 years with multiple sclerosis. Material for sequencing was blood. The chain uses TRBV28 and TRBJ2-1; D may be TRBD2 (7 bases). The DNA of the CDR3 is TGTGCTCTCAAAGAGGGGGGGGCGAATGGGCAGTTCTTC. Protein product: CALKEGGANGQFF.